These T cell receptor beta chains were read from a single sample in a study of control samples from healthy donors and cancer patients. The assay was immunoSEQ multiplex PCR, and TCRdb's table has in-frame clones only and misses some. This sample carries approximately 60,000 clones, about 82% of them seen once, and the ten largest clones take about 5%. Sequencing used blood. The receptors were gathered from a man in his forties in good health. The CDR3 runs from the conserved cysteine through the conserved F or W. Fields, in order: clone size, CDR3 length, V gene, D gene, CDR3 protein. D genes are given only for firm matches. Size values are once, few and many counts, or a class for expanded clones, and some rows have none.

>.|14|TRBV5-8|.
CASSFRGTNEKLFF
>.|17|TRBV4-2|.
CASSQDRNTFVNYGYTF
>few|15|TRBV7-8|.
CASSLVRPGTGELFF
>.|16|TRBV9|.
CASSSPEGGGGTEAFF
>.|17|TRBV5-1|TRBD1
CASSLAGEGGRNTEAFF
>once|14|TRBV10-3|TRBD1
CAIRRGTGPGELFF
>.|16|TRBV18|.
CASSPRQPASNEKLFF
>.|12|TRBV20-1|.
CSASPRGTEAFF
>.|15|TRBV9|.
CASSGGPASPDTQYF
>once|11|TRBV20-1|.
CSARVTYGYTF
>.|15|TRBV7-6|.
CASSLWDGIGEKLFF
>.|14|TRBV6-5|.
CASRRASMNTEAFF
>.|16|TRBV7-2|TRBD1
CASSLGTGGGGQPQHF
>few|14|TRBV19|TRBD2
CAIKGRGDTDTQYF
>.|11|TRBV29-1|.
CSVDRNTEAFF
>.|15|TRBV9|TRBD1
CASSVAQGAAGELFF
>.|15|TRBV10-3|TRBD1
CAIPHRGLVGEPQHF
>.|14|TRBV5-4|TRBD2
CASSRTSGGETQYF
>.|14|TRBV18|TRBD1
CASSLQTGPDTQYF
>.|13|TRBV7-3|.
CASSSQPNYGYTF
>.|13|TRBV10-3|.
CAIKGRSADTQYF
>.|15|TRBV2|TRBD1
CASSPGQGGTDTQYF
>.|12|TRBV6-5|.
CASSYPGAEAFF
>.|15|TRBV2|.
CASSDLWGKGSPLHF
>once|13|TRBV9|TRBD2
CASSLAGDYEQYF
>.|13|TRBV15|.
CATSNYGEGGYTF
>once|14|TRBV6-5|TRBD1
CASTPGQGFGELFF
>.|13|TRBV12-3/TRBV12-4|.
CASSLEYHTEAFF
>.|11|TRBV6-6|.
CASSPNNEQFF
>few|15|TRBV7-6|TRBD1
CASSFPGQGNTEAFF
>.|15|TRBV6-5|TRBD1
CASSYGTGGADTQYF
>.|16|TRBV4-3|.
CASSQNRALPGGELFF
>.|18|TRBV7-3|.
CASSAHPRPLGLSDGYTF
>few|13|TRBV11-3|.
CASSPGGEYGYTF
>once|15|TRBV4-1|.
CASSQDRDRTYGYTF
>few|15|TRBV6-4|.
CASSSRGGRDTEAFF
>few|14|TRBV2|TRBD1
CASSLDRANQPQHF
>.|15|TRBV24-1|TRBD1
CATSDSETGVGGYTF
>.|14|TRBV7-2|.
CASSSPPLRYEQYF
>.|16|TRBV19|.
CASSLGGRGDGNTIYF
>.|17|TRBV21-1|.
CASSPRWSHPMNTEAFF
>.|15|TRBV7-9|.
CASSPRTGPNTEAFF